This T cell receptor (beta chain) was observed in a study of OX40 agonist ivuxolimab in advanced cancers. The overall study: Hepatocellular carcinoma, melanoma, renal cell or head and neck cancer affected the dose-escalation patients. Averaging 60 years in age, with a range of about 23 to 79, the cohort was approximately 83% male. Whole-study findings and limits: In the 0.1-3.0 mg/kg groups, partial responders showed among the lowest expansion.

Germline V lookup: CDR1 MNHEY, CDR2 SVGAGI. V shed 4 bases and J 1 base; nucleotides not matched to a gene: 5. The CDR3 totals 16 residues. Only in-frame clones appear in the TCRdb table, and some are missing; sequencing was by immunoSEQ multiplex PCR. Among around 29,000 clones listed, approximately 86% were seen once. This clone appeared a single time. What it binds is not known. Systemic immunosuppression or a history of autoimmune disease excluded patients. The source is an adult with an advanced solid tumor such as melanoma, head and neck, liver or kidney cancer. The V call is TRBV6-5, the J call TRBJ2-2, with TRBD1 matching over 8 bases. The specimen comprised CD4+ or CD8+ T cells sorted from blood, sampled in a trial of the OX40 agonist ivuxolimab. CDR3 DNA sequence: TGTGCCAGCAGTTCCTACGGGACAGGGAACACCGGGGAGCTGTTTTTT. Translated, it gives CASSSYGTGNTGELFF.